This TCR beta chain was retrieved from a study of radiation and T cells in renal cell carcinoma. Regarding this clone: As yet, its antigen is unknown.

This CDR3 comprises 15 residues. V was clipped by 5 bases and J by 2 bases; unmatched bases: 6. CDR1 and CDR2 (germline): MNHEY, SVGAGI. Findings and caveats of the study: Top tumor clonotypes rose in blood 2 weeks post-radiation, then contracted.

Time point of the sample: blood 4 weeks post-SBRT, at nephrectomy. Documented treatment: 15 Gy SBRT to primary tumor, nephrectomy 4 weeks later. Nephrectomy followed 15 Gy stereotactic body radiation by 4 weeks. After SBRT, blood was collected at 2 and 4 weeks, plus baseline. Clear cell pathology was present in this patient's renal cell carcinoma. Here immunoSEQ multiplex PCR was the method, and the copy in TCRdb shows in-frame clones only, minus some. This table holds 150,000 to 200,000 clones, approximately 90% found once. The receptor's source is a woman aged 50 to 60 with renal cell carcinoma. The rearrangement joins TRBV6-5 to TRBJ1-2; 9 positions match TRBD1. The sequencing used blood, collected from a patient whose treatment included radiotherapy and nephrectomy. For the CDR3, the DNA is TGTGCCAGCAGTGCAACGGGACAGGGCAACTATGGCTACACCTTC. Translated, it gives CASSATGQGNYGYTF.